This TCR beta chain originates from a study of cytomegalovirus exposure and HLA in healthy donors (dated by TCRdb to 2017 to 2019). About the investigation overall: In an earlier analysis of approximately 640 of the donors, under 300 Gb of sequence data and some 100 million unique TCR beta sequences from roughly 190 million T cells were reported. Every repertoire in the discovery cohort had been generated on one and the same sequencing platform. Of the 350 to 450 genotyped donors, less than 90% were placed in the genetic ancestry cluster associated with self-reported Caucasian donors. The T cell repertoires of 666 subjects were profiled by immunosequencing and related to cytomegalovirus serostatus. Approximately 300 gigabases of sequencing data and approximately 92 million unique TCR sequences made up an early release that covered around 640 HLA-typed donors. Rather than using new phenotypic data, the later analysis identified candidate immune exposures from TCR beta sequences and from how often those sequences occurred across donors. Typing coverage differed by locus: A, B, C, DRB1 and DQB1 were typed in roughly 620-630 donors, DQA1 in roughly 500, DPA1 in around 600, and DPB1 in just under 490. Among about 370 genotyped donors of the cohort, an average of roughly 230,000 unique TCR beta nucleotide sequences was sequenced per donor, of which 15% to 20% were non-productive. To predict cytomegalovirus infection status, the study brought together high-throughput TCR immunosequencing, statistical association of individual TCRs with disease status, and machine learning. A separate validation cohort of roughly 110 different subjects was used in addition to the roughly 670-subject first cohort. In a later analysis, previously published TCR beta repertoires from 666 donors were re-analyzed and high-resolution HLA genotyping was added so that TCR occurrence patterns could be studied. HLA typing included class I and class II loci at four-digit resolution. A later genetic analysis used genome-wide SNP genotypes for about 55% of the 666 donors, treating that subset as a discovery cohort. Four to six DR-DQ haplotypes were handled as single units for association and clustering, since linkage in the cohort was strong. In an earlier analysis of 500 to 650 of the donors, high-throughput TCR beta sequencing was used to judge whether each TCR beta V gene segment behaved as functional or pseudogenic. The study was designed to test whether signatures of past pathogen exposure could be identified by cataloging public T cell receptors. Alongside the repertoire data, information on donor age, sex, ethnicity and CMV serostatus was compiled.

Beyond this particular receptor, the publication reports: Strong co-occurrence of HLA alleles, especially DR and DQ, made assigning TCR associations to individual alleles difficult. Three of the identified cytomegalovirus-associated TCR beta chains were confirmed in vitro to be specific for cytomegalovirus antigens. According to the authors, the approach could potentially be generalized to other disease states and immunological phenotypes. In the study, roughly 160 TCR beta chains were listed as associated with cytomegalovirus. The cohort was sequenced for TCR beta chains only, and without alpha or paired-chain data the features that could be detected were limited. In an earlier analysis of under 600 of the donors, most TCR beta V segments were observed in productive rearrangements about 87% or about 30% of the time, broadly matching IMGT annotations. At a false discovery rate of 0.05, a later analysis linked some 17,000 TCR beta sequences to specific HLA alleles. Because counts were too low, seventeen rarely observed V segments, including chromosome 9 orphons, were left out of the earlier analysis of approximately 500 of the donors. The sequencing pipeline was judged likely to have produced a cluster of highly shared sequence variants as a technical artifact. In a later analysis, the rate of TCR association differed among HLA loci, with DRB1 alleles having the most associated TCRs and HLA-C alleles having the fewest. Sequencing depth was assumed to be roughly uniform across donors in the presence/absence analyses, though that assumption may not hold. A later analysis found that most CMV-associated TCR beta chains appeared HLA-restricted, with HLA associations seemingly driven largely by CMV exposure. In a later genetic analysis, fewer N-insertions in productive TCRs were reported among donors in an Asian-associated ancestry cluster than the roughly 670-donor mean. Linkage disequilibrium might explain the correlated functional status among segregating V segments, but an unknown experimental factor could not be ruled out. Most TCR sequences were seen in very few donors, while some public TCRs were found in many individuals. Because some donors lacked HLA typing at each locus, the association tests relied only on the typed subset. Immune exposure information for the cohort was limited to CMV serostatus. The classifier was reported to diagnose cytomegalovirus status with high specificity and sensitivity in both the original and validation cohorts. A further reported finding was that TCR beta sequences accurately predicted the HLA-A and HLA-B alleles for most subjects in the first cohort. A later analysis reported that several top co-occurrence clusters appeared linked to parvovirus B19, influenza, CMV and Epstein-Barr virus. An association between a missense DCLRE1C variant and V-gene and J-gene trimming of TCR beta chains was found in a later genetic analysis and replicated in an independent cohort. In a later analysis, HLA-associated TCR beta chains showed more clonal expansion and lower generation probabilities than non-associated chains that were equally common.

Concerning this clone itself: Its antigen remains undetermined. No much larger clone exists at a distance of one base, and base qualities are not known.

The method was the immunoSEQ multiplex PCR assay. For the multiplex PCR, a mixture combining 60 forward primers for TCR Vbeta segments and 13 reverse primers for TCR Jbeta segments was used. A multiplex PCR assay on genomic DNA amplified the CDR3 region of rearranged TCR beta genes. Amplified TCR beta libraries were sequenced as 87-base-pair reads on the Illumina HiSeq System. Turning to the authors' computational methods: A later analysis tallied tens of millions of unique TCR beta chains across the 640 or so repertoires, and around 9.9 million of those chains were shared by two or more donors. To remove PCR and sequencing errors, raw reads were error-corrected and collapsed into unique sequences using a nearest-neighbor algorithm that merged closely related sequences. CDR3 sequences were aligned to IMGT reference sequences to assign V, D and J gene segments. Each retained sequence needed at least a six-nucleotide match to both a V gene segment and a J gene segment. A rearrangement counted as productive if the CDR3 had no stop codons and remained in frame with V and J, and every other rearrangement counted as non-productive. CDR3 was defined according to IMGT convention as the region running from the second conserved V-encoded cysteine to the conserved J-encoded phenylalanine. In an earlier analysis of around 640 of the donors, sequences lacking an unambiguous match to a single V gene segment were excluded. An earlier analysis of 550 to 650 of the donors classified V segments as functional when productive rearrangements were above 56.7% and as segregating when the standard deviation between donors was above 5%. To diagnose cytomegalovirus status from the catalog of TCR beta chain sequences, a statistical classification framework was built. A later analysis assigned V and J genes by comparing TCR nucleotide sequences with IMGT/GENE-DB human TR gene sequences. In a later analysis, CDR3 sequences and most-parsimonious VDJ recombination scenarios were assigned using the TCRdist pipeline. In a later analysis, each TCR beta chain was defined by its CDR3 amino acid sequence together with its V-gene family, and reads without a unique V-gene family were excluded. In a later analysis, approximately 640 highly shared, low-generation-probability nucleotide sequences were removed to address suspected cross-contamination and a sequencing artifact. In a later analysis, a clonal expansion index for each public chain was calculated from normalized within-repertoire ranks of inferred template counts. Generation probabilities in a later analysis came from a VDJ recombination model fitted to out-of-frame rearrangements, and those results were checked against IGoR. In a later analysis, TCR-TCR, TCR-HLA and TCR-CMV co-occurrence was scored with hypergeometric tests, and a repertoire-size bias correction was applied to TCR pairs. A later analysis estimated false discovery rates by permuting HLA or CMV assignments 20 times. In a later analysis, co-occurring TCRs were grouped with DBSCAN, and TCRdist sequence similarity was added when clustering was performed within HLA-allele-positive subsets. Co-occurrence clustering excluded repertoires with fewer than 30,000 or more than 120,000 public chains, plus five with anomalous nucleotide sharing. Drawn from immuneACCESS, this table holds only the in-frame rearrangements with V and J called that TCRdb kept. Clones are partly lost; checked studies trace under half to an unresolved V gene and leave the rest unexplained. The DNA gave D and trimming, while V, J and clone size come from that table. This sample holds roughly 180,000 clones; roughly 75% were observed only once. The top ten clones comprise approximately 2.3% of the sample.

The cohort was made up of approximately 700 healthy bone marrow donors. All cohort members were sampled while nominally healthy, although unrecorded immune exposures were likely present. The donor tested CMV seronegative, placing the donor among the 350 to 400 seronegative members of the cohort. Each donor provided a peripheral blood sample, and peripheral blood mononuclear cells were used for TCR beta sequencing. Genomic DNA was extracted from the blood cell samples with the Qiagen DNeasy Blood Extraction Kit. This sequence was found in a female donor in good health and CMV-seronegative. Material for sequencing was PBMCs.

This receptor has the CDR3 CASSWGGQGYTEAFF. The DNA sequence follows: TGTGCCAGCAGCTGGGGGGGACAGGGCTACACTGAAGCTTTCTTT. Here the chain combines TRBV5-6 and TRBJ1-1, with TRBD1 matching 9 junction bases. Trimming accounts for 3 bases at V and 3 bases at J, while the number of junction bases matched to no gene is 6. The cysteine opens and the phenylalanine closes a CDR3 of 15 amino acids. Here the CDR3 DNA is all that survives: 45 bases in frame from base 1. Looking up the germline V gene yields CDR1 SGHDT and CDR2 YYEEEE.